Below are 25 T cell receptor beta chains sequenced from a single sample in a study of technical replicates of blood from a few donors (TCRdb year 2017). The library was made by the immunoSEQ multiplex PCR assay. Not all clones reach the TCRdb copy of this immuneACCESS table, which keeps in-frame sequences only. Checked studies attribute under half of the gap to unresolved V genes and leave the rest unexplained. The sample table lists tens of thousands of clones, more than 95% of them with a count of one. The leading ten clones occupy around 0.15% of the sample. The sequenced material came from T cells isolated from PBMCs. The receptors shown here come from a human donor in good health.

The rearrangement joins TRBV29-1 to TRBJ1-2, with D unresolved. V lost 5 bases to trimming and J lost 2 bases, with 6 bases between them. The length of the CDR3 is 11 residues. CDR1 is SQVTM, CDR2 ANQGSEA, per germline. The CDR3 nucleotides are TGCAGCGTTACGAGGAACTATGGCTACACCTTC. Residues: CSVTRNYGYTF.

The genes are TRBV5-4 and TRBJ1-1, with 8 bases lining up with TRBD1. CDR3 length: 18 amino acids. The V and J ends lost 4 bases and 0 bases, in that order; junction bases with no gene match: 14. The germline CDR1 and CDR2 sequences are SGHNT and YYREEE (reference sequence). The CDR3 here is CASSRPGTGQHLNTEAFF. The CDR3 DNA reads TGTGCCAGCAGCCGGCCCGGGACAGGCCAGCATCTGAACACTGAAGCTTTCTTT.

The V gene is TRBV6-5, the J gene TRBJ1-2, with unresolved D. Trimming removed 0 bases from V and 6 bases from J, with 11 bases in between. The CDR3 length is 14 residues. From germline, CDR1 is MNHEY and CDR2 SVGAGI. The CDR3, as DNA: TGTGCCAGCAGTTACTCGCGGGCGAACGATGGCTACACCTTC. Protein: CASSYSRANDGYTF.

In nucleotides, the CDR3 is TGTGCCAGCAGCTTAGGGACAGGGGGTTCTTGGGATACGCAGTATTTT. Translation: CASSLGTGGSWDTQYF. V and J are TRBV5-4 and TRBJ2-3; TRBD1 agrees at 11 bases. Looked up from germline, CDR1 is SGHNT and CDR2 is YYREEE (reference sequence). CDR3 size: 16 residues. The V segment lost 2 bases and the J segment 6 bases; nucleotides outside the gene matches: 8.

The V call is TRBV6-1, the J call TRBJ2-3; the match to TRBD2 covers 9 bases. The V gene end was trimmed by 2 bases and the J gene end by 4 bases; junction bases not matched to a gene: 4. Germline V CDR1 and CDR2: MNHNS, SASEGT. The CDR3 sequence is 15 residues long. The CDR3 protein is CASSESSGGADTQYF. The CDR3 DNA reads TGTGCCAGCAGTGAAAGTAGCGGGGGCGCAGATACGCAGTATTTT.

This chain joins TRBV10-2 and TRBJ1-1, with 9 positions matching TRBD1. The CDR3 runs to 15 residues. Germline assignment: CDR1 WSHSY and CDR2 SAAADI. The junction had 5 bases not matched to a gene; V was cut back by 3 bases and J by 3 bases. DNA of the CDR3: TGCGCCAGCAGTGATCCGGGACAGGGAGACACTGAAGCTTTCTTT. Translating it yields CASSDPGQGDTEAFF.

The chain recombines TRBV5-1 with TRBJ2-2, with TRBD2 matching 8 bases. V trimming: 0 bases; J trimming: 2 bases; junction bases outside the gene matches: 9. CDR1 SGHRS and CDR2 YFSETQ come from the germline V gene. The CDR3 has 18 amino acids. The CDR3 here is CASSLAGRVLINTGELFF. The CDR3 DNA follows: TGCGCCAGCAGCTTGGCCGGGAGGGTACTTATTAACACCGGGGAGCTGTTTTTT.

V usage is TRBV4-1 and J usage is TRBJ1-5; unclear D gene. Trimming left V 3 bases short and J 6 bases short, with 9 bases between. The CDR3 is 13 residues long. CDR1 is MGHRA, CDR2 YSYEKL, per germline. The CDR3 DNA follows: TGCGCCAGCAGCCACATCAGAGGTCAGCCCCAGCATTTT. Protein product: CASSHIRGQPQHF.

The chain is built from TRBV11-2 and TRBJ2-7, with D perhaps TRBD1 (6 bases). This CDR3 spans 14 amino acids. The germline gives CDR1 SGHAT, CDR2 FQNNGV. V lost 2 bases and J lost 2, with 10 bases in between. The CDR3, as DNA: TGTGCCAGCAGCTTATTGACAGGAACCTACGAGCAGTACTTC. As protein: CASSLLTGTYEQYF.

The V gene is TRBV9, the J gene TRBJ1-5; 9 bases are a match to TRBD1. Germline V gene sequence: CDR1 SGDLS, CDR2 YYNGEE. The CDR3 extends over 15 amino acids. V shed 3 bases and J 6 bases; nucleotides not matched to a gene: 7. The chain's CDR3 is CASSGGQGSFQPQHF. CDR3 nucleotide sequence: TGTGCCAGCAGCGGAGGACAGGGGAGTTTTCAGCCCCAGCATTTT. The full variable domain, in which reference TRBV9 and TRBJ1-5 provide the parts outside the CDR3, is DSGVTQTPKHLITATGQRVTLRCSPRSGDLSVYWYQQSLDQGLQFLIQYYNGEERAKGNILERFSAQQFPDLHSELNLSSLELGDSALYFCASSGGQGSFQPQHFGDGTRLSIL.

The chain combines TRBV5-1 with TRBJ2-7, with D perhaps TRBD2 (5 bases). Germline-derived CDR1 and CDR2 are SGHRS and YFSETQ. The CDR3 runs 15 residues. The V end lost 1 base, the J end lost 3 bases, and 14 bases lay between the germline ends. CDR3 loop: CASSLNTGLSYEQYF. The CDR3 bases are TGCGCCAGCAGCTTGAATACGGGATTAAGCTACGAGCAGTACTTC.

The V gene is TRBV5-1, the J gene TRBJ2-6, with D possibly matching TRBD1 (5 bases). The CDR3 is 16 amino acids. Trimming removed 3 bases from V and 0 bases from J, with 10 bases in between. Germline V lookup: CDR1 SGHRS, CDR2 YFSETQ. In DNA form, the CDR3 reads TGCGCCAGCAGCTCGACAGTTACCTCTGGGGCCAACGTCCTGACTTTC. Translated: CASSSTVTSGANVLTF.

V usage is TRBV5-1 and J usage is TRBJ1-5; 7 positions agree with TRBD1. CDR3 length: 14 amino acids. The V segment lost 1 base and the J segment 7 bases; nucleotides outside the gene matches: 5. CDR1 is SGHRS and CDR2 is YFSETQ in the germline V gene. CDR3 in amino acids: CASSLTGVDQPQHF. The CDR3 nucleotides read TGCGCCAGCAGCTTGACAGGGGTTGACCAGCCCCAGCATTTT.

This clone was picked up one time. This sequence joins TRBV6-6 and TRBJ2-4; D call uncertain. The germline V and J ends were trimmed by 6 bases and 0 bases, with 6 bases remaining between them. Germline V lookup: CDR1 MNHNY, CDR2 SVGAGI (reference sequence). This CDR3 contains 13 residues. CDR3 coding DNA: TGTGCCAGCAGAGCTCTAGCCAAAAACATTCAGTACTTC. Protein product: CASRALAKNIQYF.

The chain uses TRBV19 and TRBJ2-3; 7 bases match TRBD2. Germline loops: CDR1 LNHDA, CDR2 SQIVND (reference sequence). After removal of 8 bases from V and 0 bases from J, the junction contained 11 bases not matched to a gene. The CDR3 covers 16 residues. The CDR3: CASQSGEGGSTDTQYF. CDR3 DNA: TGTGCCAGTCAAAGCGGGGAGGGAGGTAGCACAGATACGCAGTATTTT.

This clone was detected only once. The rearrangement links TRBV4-1 to TRBJ1-2; maybe TRBD1 (5 bases). The ends were cut back, 3 bases at V and 4 bases at J, with 12 bases in the middle. Germline V gene sequence: CDR1 MGHRA, CDR2 YSYEKL. The CDR3 is made up of 14 amino acids. The DNA of the CDR3 is TGCGCCAGCAGCCAGGCGGACGGGGGCTATGGCTACACCTTC. The encoded protein is CASSQADGGYGYTF.

The chain couples TRBV5-4 to TRBJ2-1; 11 bases line up with TRBD2. This CDR3 contains 15 residues. After removal of 6 bases from V and 2 bases from J, the junction contained 4 bases not matched to a gene. Germline CDR1 is SGHNT and CDR2 is YYREEE (reference sequence). CDR3 residues: CASNLAGGAYNEQFF. The CDR3 bases are TGTGCCAGCAACTTAGCGGGGGGGGCCTACAATGAGCAGTTCTTC. The full variable domain, in which reference TRBV5-4 and TRBJ2-1 provide the parts outside the CDR3, is ETGVTQSPTHLIKTRGQQVTLRCSSQSGHNTVSWYQQALGQGPQFIFQYYREEENGRGNFPPRFSGLQFPNYSSELNVNALELDDSALYLCASNLAGGAYNEQFFGPGTRLTVL.

The chain combines TRBV27 with TRBJ2-1; 11 nucleotides match TRBD2. V was clipped by 6 bases and J by 14 bases; unmatched bases: 6. Looked up from germline, CDR1 is MNHEY and CDR2 is SMNVEV (reference sequence). This CDR3 has 12 amino acids. CDR3 sequence (DNA): TGTGCCAGCAGGCCTACTAGCGGGAGTGAGTTCTTC. It encodes CASRPTSGSEFF.

The gene calls are TRBV30 and TRBJ2-1; tentative D call: TRBD1 (6 bases). The V end was cut by 3 bases, the J end by 6 bases, with 18 bases between. Looked up from germline, CDR1 is GTSNPN and CDR2 is SVGIG (reference sequence). The CDR3 has 15 amino acids. This CDR3 is CAWRHGRGVSNEQFF. The CDR3 DNA sequence: TGTGCCTGGAGACATGGCAGGGGAGTGAGCAATGAGCAGTTCTTC. The whole variable domain, remainder taken from reference TRBV30 and TRBJ2-1, is SQTIHQWPATLVQPVGSPLSLECTVEGTSNPNLYWYRQAAGRGLQLLFYSVGIGQISSEVPQNLSASRPQDRQFILSSKKLLLSDSGFYLCAWRHGRGVSNEQFFGPGTRLTVL.

The table lists this clone with a count of one. The chain recombines TRBV4-1 with TRBJ1-5; no clear D gene. The CDR3 runs to 16 residues. Trimming left V 4 bases short and J 3 bases short, with 16 bases between. The germline CDR1 and CDR2 sequences are MGHRA and YSYEKL. The DNA for the CDR3 is TGCGCCAGCAGCCCGGGGATCCGGGGTAACAATCAGCCCCAGCATTTT. This translates into CASSPGIRGNNQPQHF.

The chain recombines TRBV27 with TRBJ2-3, with D unclear. CDR1 and CDR2 (germline): MNHEY, SMNVEV (reference sequence). The germline V and J ends were trimmed by 2 bases and 0 bases, with 6 bases remaining between them. CDR3 size: 14 residues. The CDR3 loop is CASSLTESTDTQYF. In DNA, the CDR3 is TGTGCCAGCAGTTTAACAGAGAGCACAGATACGCAGTATTTT.

The chain recombines TRBV7-8 with TRBJ1-6; 7 bases agree with TRBD1. This CDR3 has 17 amino acids. V lost 2 bases to trimming and J lost 4 bases; unmatched junction nucleotides: 8. Germline V lookup: CDR1 SGHVS, CDR2 FQNEAQ. The CDR3 DNA is TGTGCCAGCAGCTTACAAGGACAGGAGAAATATAATTCACCCCTCCACTTT. Amino acid sequence: CASSLQGQEKYNSPLHF. Full variable domain (rest looked up from reference TRBV7-8 and TRBJ1-6): GAGVSQSPRYKVAKRGQDVALRCDPISGHVSLFWYQQALGQGPEFLTYFQNEAQLDKSGLPSDRFFAERPEGSVSTLKIQRTQQEDSAVYLCASSLQGQEKYNSPLHFGNGTRLTVT.

The chain links TRBV7-9 to TRBJ1-1; D unclear. The V gene's germline CDR1 is SEHNR and CDR2 FQNEAQ (reference sequence). V was trimmed by 5 bases and J by 8 bases, leaving 6 bases between them. The CDR3 has 10 residues. CDR3 sequence (DNA): TGTGCCAGCAGCGTCAGAGAAGCTTTCTTT. Its protein product is CASSVREAFF.

This clone has a single count. This sequence joins TRBV6-5 and TRBJ1-1, with D perhaps TRBD1 (6 bases). The germline V and J ends were trimmed by 10 bases and 14 bases, with 20 bases remaining between them. Germline lookup yields CDR1 MNHEY and CDR2 SVGAGI. The CDR3 has 11 amino acids. The CDR3 nucleotides are TGTGCCACCACGCTCGGGGCAGGGGCGTTCTTT. As protein: CATTLGAGAFF.

The count of this clone is one. This rearrangement joins TRBV6-5 to TRBJ1-5; D remains unclear. The CDR3 totals 14 residues. V shed 5 bases and J shed 4 bases, with 12 bases lying between them. Germline CDR1 and CDR2: MNHEY and SVGAGI. The CDR3 loop reads CASSPHTNNQPQHF. Written as DNA, the CDR3 is TGTGCCAGCAGTCCCCACACAAATAATCAGCCCCAGCATTTT.